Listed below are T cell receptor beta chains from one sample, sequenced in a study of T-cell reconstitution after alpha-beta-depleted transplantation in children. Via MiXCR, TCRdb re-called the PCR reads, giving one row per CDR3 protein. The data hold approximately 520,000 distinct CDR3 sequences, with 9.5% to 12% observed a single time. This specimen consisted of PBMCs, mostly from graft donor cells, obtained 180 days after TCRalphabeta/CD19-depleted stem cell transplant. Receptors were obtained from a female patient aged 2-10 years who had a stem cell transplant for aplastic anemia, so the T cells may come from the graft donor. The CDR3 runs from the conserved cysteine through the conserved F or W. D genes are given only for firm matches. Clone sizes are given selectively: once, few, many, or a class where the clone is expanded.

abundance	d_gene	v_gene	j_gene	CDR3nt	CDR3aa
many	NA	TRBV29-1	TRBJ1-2	TGCAGCGTTGAGGTAACACCCTATGGCTACACCTTC	CSVEVTPYGYTF
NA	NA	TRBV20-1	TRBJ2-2	TGCAGTGCGAACACCGGGGAGCTGTTTTTT	CSANTGELFF
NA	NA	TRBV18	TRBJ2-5	TGTGCCAGCTCACCACCACGGAGGAGTCCAGAGACCCAGTACTTC	CASSPPRRSPETQYF
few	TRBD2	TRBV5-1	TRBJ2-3	TGCGCCAGCAGAGGGGACGGGAGGACCTACACAGATACGCAGTATTTT	CASRGDGRTYTDTQYF
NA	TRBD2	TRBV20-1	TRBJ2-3	TGCAGTGCTGTTACTAGCGGGAGAACAGATACGCAGTATTTT	CSAVTSGRTDTQYF
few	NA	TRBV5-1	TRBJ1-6	TGCGCCAGCCGCGCGAAACAACAGGGTGATCTCCTGGATTCACCCCTCCACTTT	CASRAKQQGDLLDSPLHF
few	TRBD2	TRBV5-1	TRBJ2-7	TGCGCCAGCAGGAGTAGCGGGAGGACTATCTCCTACGAGCAGTACTTC	CASRSSGRTISYEQYF
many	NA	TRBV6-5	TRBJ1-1	TGTGCCAGCAGTTACCACGGACCGCCGAACACTGAAGCTTTCTTT	CASSYHGPPNTEAFF
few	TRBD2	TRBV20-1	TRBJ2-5	TGCAGTGCTATTCGGAGCGGGAGGGCTGGGGAGACCCAGTACTTC	CSAIRSGRAGETQYF
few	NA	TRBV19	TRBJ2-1	TGTGCCAGTAGATTGGGGCAGAGCTCCTACAATGAGCAGTTCTTC	CASRLGQSSYNEQFF
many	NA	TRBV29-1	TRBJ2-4	TGCAGCGTTGAAGATTGGGGGGCCAAAAACATTCAGTACTTC	CSVEDWGAKNIQYF
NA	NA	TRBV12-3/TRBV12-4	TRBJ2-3	TGTGCCAGCAGAAACAACAGGGTTAGCACAGATACGCAGTATTTT	CASRNNRVSTDTQYF
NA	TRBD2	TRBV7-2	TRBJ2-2	TGTGCCAGCATCAGGACTAGGTCCACCGGGGAGCTGTTTTTT	CASIRTRSTGELFF
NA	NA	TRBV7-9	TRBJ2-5	TGTGCCAGCAGCTCGGAGGGGTACCAAGAGACCCAGTACTTC	CASSSEGYQETQYF
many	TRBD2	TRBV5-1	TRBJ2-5	TGTGCCAGCAGTCTAGCGGGAGGGCAAGAGACCCAGTACTTC	CASSLAGGQETQYF
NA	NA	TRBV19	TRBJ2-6	TGTGCCAGTACCGGGGGGGCCAACGTCCTGACTTTC	CASTGGANVLTF
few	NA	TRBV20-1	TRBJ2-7	TGCAGTGCCGTAAAGGGGGGGCGGGAGCAGTACTTC	CSAVKGGREQYF
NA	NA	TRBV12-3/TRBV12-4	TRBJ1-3	TGTGCCAGCAGTCCCCCCGACAGGCGGAACACCATATATTTT	CASSPPDRRNTIYF
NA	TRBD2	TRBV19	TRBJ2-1	TGTGCCAGTAGTAGGACCGGGACTAGCGGCAATGAGCAGTTCTTC	CASSRTGTSGNEQFF
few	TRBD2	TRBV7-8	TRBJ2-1	TGTGCCAGCAGCTATGCGCGGTCTAGCGGGAGTACGGATGAGCAGTTCTTC	CASSYARSSGSTDEQFF
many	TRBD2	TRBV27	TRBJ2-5	TGTGCCAGCAGTTTCGGGGGGGTCTCCGGGACCCAGTACTTC	CASSFGGVSGTQYF
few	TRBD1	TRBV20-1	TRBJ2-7	TGCAGTGCTGACCGCAGGACAGGGGCAAGGGAGCAGTACTTC	CSADRRTGAREQYF
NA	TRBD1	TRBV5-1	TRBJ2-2	TGCGCCAGCAGAGTACAGGGGGCGAACACCGGGGAGCTGTTTTTT	CASRVQGANTGELFF
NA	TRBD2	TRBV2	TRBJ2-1	TGTGCCAGCGGCGGAACTAGCGGGGGGCACAATGAGCAGTTCTTC	CASGGTSGGHNEQFF
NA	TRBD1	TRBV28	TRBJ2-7	TGTGCCAGCAGCGATGACCCCGGACAGGGTGCCTACGAGCAGTACTTC	CASSDDPGQGAYEQYF
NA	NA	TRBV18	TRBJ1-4	TGTGCCAGCTCACCACAGAGGGCAACTAATGAAAAACTGTTTTTT	CASSPQRATNEKLFF
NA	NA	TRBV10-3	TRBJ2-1	TGTGCCACTGGGGCTAGAGAGTACAATGAGCAGTTCTTC	CATGAREYNEQFF
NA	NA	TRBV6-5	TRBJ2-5	TGTGCCAGCTCGGGGGGCGGCGAGACCCAGTACTTC	CASSGGGETQYF
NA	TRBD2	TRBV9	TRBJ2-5	TGTGCCAGCAGCGTAGCCGAGGTTCCTAGCGGGAGTAAAGAGACCCAGTACTTC	CASSVAEVPSGSKETQYF
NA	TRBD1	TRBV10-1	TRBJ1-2	TGCGCCAGTGGGGACTTCCCCAATTCCGGGACAGCATCATCTTATGGCTACACCTTC	CASGDFPNSGTASSYGYTF
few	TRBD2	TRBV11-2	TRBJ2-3	TGTGCCAGCAGCCATGGACTAGCCACAGATACGCAGTATTTT	CASSHGLATDTQYF
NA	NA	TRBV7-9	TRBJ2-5	TGTGCCAGCAGCTTAATGACAGCCGGGACCCAGTACTTC	CASSLMTAGTQYF
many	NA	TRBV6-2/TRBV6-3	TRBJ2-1	TGTGCCAGCTCCTGGGGGTCCTACAATGAGCAGTTCTTC	CASSWGSYNEQFF
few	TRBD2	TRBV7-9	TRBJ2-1	TGTGCCAGCAGCCCCCGGGGGGGATCGATACGATATGAGCAGTTCTTC	CASSPRGGSIRYEQFF
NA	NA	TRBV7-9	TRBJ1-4	TGTGCCAGCAGCCCCCGAGTAGGGGGGCCTAATGAAAAACTGTTTTTT	CASSPRVGGPNEKLFF
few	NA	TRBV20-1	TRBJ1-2	TGCAGTGCTAGAGATACAGGGAGAGGCTACACCTTC	CSARDTGRGYTF
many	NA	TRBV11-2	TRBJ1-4	TGTGCCAGCAGCTTAGCCCTGGGGCCAACTAATGAAAAACTGTTTTTT	CASSLALGPTNEKLFF
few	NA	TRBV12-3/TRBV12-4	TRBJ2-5	TGTGCCAGCAGGCCGTCCAGGATCCGAGGTGGAGAGACCCAGTACTTC	CASRPSRIRGGETQYF
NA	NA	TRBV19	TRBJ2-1	TGTGCCAGTAGTATATACGGCAACGCTTACAATGAGCAGTTCTTC	CASSIYGNAYNEQFF
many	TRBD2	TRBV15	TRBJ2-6	TGTGCCACCAGCAGAGATAGGGGCACCGGGACTATCAACGTCCTGACTTTC	CATSRDRGTGTINVLTF
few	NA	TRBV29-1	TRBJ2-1	TGCAGCGTCAACCCCTTGACAGTGCTCTACAATGAGCAGTTCTTC	CSVNPLTVLYNEQFF
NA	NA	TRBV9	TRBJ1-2	TGTGCCAGCAGCGGCCTCGGAGCAGATAAGAAGTATTATGGCTACACCTTC	CASSGLGADKKYYGYTF
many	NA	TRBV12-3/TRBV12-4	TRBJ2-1	TGTGCCAGCAGTTTGTATGAGCAGTTCTTC	CASSLYEQFF
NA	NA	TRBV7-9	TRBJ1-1	TGTGCCAGCAGCGCCGAAGATAAGAACACTGAAGCTTTCTTT	CASSAEDKNTEAFF
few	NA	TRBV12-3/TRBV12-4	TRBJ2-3	TGTGCCAGCAGGGGTTTGGAGTTTCCAGATACGCAGTATTTT	CASRGLEFPDTQYF
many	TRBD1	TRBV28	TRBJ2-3	TGTGCCAGCAGCCTGGGACAGGGTGGCCCAGATACGCAGTATTTT	CASSLGQGGPDTQYF
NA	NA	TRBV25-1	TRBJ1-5	TGTGCCAGCAGTGAATCGCCAGGTGGTCCGAATCAGCCCCAGCATTTT	CASSESPGGPNQPQHF
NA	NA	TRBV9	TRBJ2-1	TGTGCCACCAGCCCCCAAAGGGGGAGGGGTGAGCAGTTCTTC	CATSPQRGRGEQFF
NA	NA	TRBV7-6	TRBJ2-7	TGTGCCAGCAGCCTCGATAGGCCGTTCGCCGAGCAGTACTTC	CASSLDRPFAEQYF
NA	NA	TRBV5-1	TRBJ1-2	TGCGCCAGCAGCCCATACGGGGGATCAGGCTACACCTTC	CASSPYGGSGYTF
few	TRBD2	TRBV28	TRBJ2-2	TGTGCCAGCAGTTTATGTCCGACTAGCGGGAGGGCCAAGGCGGCCGGGGAGCTGTTTTTT	CASSLCPTSGRAKAAGELFF
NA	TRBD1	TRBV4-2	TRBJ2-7	TGTGCCAGCAGCCATTATCGACAGGGGGAGCGCGAGCAGTACTTC	CASSHYRQGEREQYF
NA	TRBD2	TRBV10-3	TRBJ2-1	TGTGCCATCAGCATGGGTGCTAGCGGAGGAAATGAGCAGTTCTTC	CAISMGASGGNEQFF